The T cell receptor beta chain under discussion was sequenced for a study of beta chain features in type 1 diabetes (dated by TCRdb to between 2017 and 2018). Regarding the complete study: Mean age, gender distribution, total cell number and subset yield were not different between patients and healthy donors. A total of under 120,000,000 sorted cells were examined across all samples, and RNA yield correlated strongly with the number of cells per subset. The study compared TCRB repertoires of sorted circulating CD4+ T cell subsets between recently diagnosed type 1 diabetes patients and matched healthy donors. Whereas all 30 or so donors provided naive and central memory subsets, regulatory and stem cell-like memory subsets were isolated from just 8 patients and roughly eight healthy donors.

The V end loses 5 bases and the J end loses 10 bases, and a stretch of 14 bases separates them. Including cysteine and phenylalanine, the CDR3 has 12 amino acids. Kept here is only the CDR3 DNA, which spans 36 bases and is read in frame from base 1. The germline V gene (reference sequence) gives CDR1 as SEHNR and CDR2 as FQNEAQ. Each donor gave one peripheral blood draw, averaging around 120 mL, which was collected into heparinised tubes. A BD FACSAria II and a panel including CD45RO, CCR7, CD25, CD127, CD95 and CD27 were used to sort naive, central memory, regulatory and stem cell-like memory CD4+ T cells. Every sorted population had a purity above 98%. PBMCs were isolated immediately by Lymphoprep density gradient centrifugation and stained directly without culture. So that batch effects would be minimized, each experiment stained and sorted samples in pairs, pairing one healthy donor with one patient.

As regards this clone: What this receptor recognizes is not known. Base-call qualities are not available, and no considerably larger clone is one nucleotide away.

Study-wide conclusions, independent of this receptor: At VDJ recombination sites, type 1 diabetes patients had fewer insertions and more deleted nucleotides, which implies abnormalities in thymic rearrangement. In all four CD4+ subsets, TCRB CDR3 length was moderately but significantly shorter in type 1 diabetes patients. Only small numbers of individuals were included in the HLA sub-analyses, which left unresolved whether HLA type had any influence on TCRB rearrangement. Shorter templates might have been favored by PCR, but patient and control samples were amplified and corrected together, so both groups would have been affected equally by any skew. The naive, central memory and regulatory TCRB repertoires appeared to resemble one another more closely among patients than among healthy donors. Because cDNA rather than genomic DNA was sequenced, highly expressing activated cells could have been over-represented, although no difference in activation and CD3 levels was found between groups.

The entire amount of isolated RNA was reverse transcribed using the High Capacity cDNA Reverse Transcription Kit, so the sequenced TCRB transcripts were expressed ones. Deep immunoSEQ sequencing was applied to naive, central memory and regulatory T cell samples, giving an average of roughly 3.6 million total reads per sample. Sorted cells were lysed in RLT buffer, and RNA was extracted using DNase-treated RNeasy Micro or Mini kits according to cell number. To prevent cross-contamination, each cell subset was processed individually, whereas patient and healthy donor samples were processed jointly. The immunoSEQ multiplex PCR was used to amplify TCRB sequences from cDNA, generating 87-bp fragments that spanned the CDR3 region. Sequencing of the amplicons was performed on the Illumina HiSeq platform. The published analysis was carried out like this. Synthetic template baselines were used to correct PCR bias computationally, reads within Hamming distance 2 were collapsed together, and singletons that could not be merged were discarded. By aligning reads against IMGT, V, D and J genes, CDR3 length, and insertions or deletions at six rearrangement sites were assigned. Within each subset, clonotype counts were normalized to the number of sorted cells before true diversity and Gini coefficients were calculated with the tcR R package. The overlap coefficient, calculated on TCRB nucleotide sequences, was used to measure repertoire sharing. As a proxy for the pre-selection repertoire, out-of-frame TCRB sequences from naive cells were analyzed. The immuneACCESS repertoire file appears here via TCRdb, limited to in-frame rearrangements. These files lack a portion of the clones; in checked studies, under half of the deficit traces to unresolved V genes, and the cause of the others is not known. The V and J calls and clone size are taken from that table; D and trimming were inferred from the DNA. The sample table records about 240,000 clones; over 11% of these occur just once. Approximately 0.02% of the sample goes to the ten largest clones.

Recombination joined TRBV7-9 with TRBJ1-1; the D region possibly corresponds to TRBD1 (5 bases align). The receptor's source is a man younger than 45 with type 1 diabetes. Material: naive CD4+ T cells from blood. This specimen's cell subset or site label, interpreted: true naive CD4+ T cells. The nucleotide sequence reads as follows: TGTGCCAGCAGCCAAGACGTCAGGGTAGCTTTCTTT. The encoded protein is CASSQDVRVAFF.